These 11 T cell receptor beta chains originate from one sample sequenced in a study of blood T cell repertoires in COVID-19 (dated by TCRdb to about 2020). The library came from the immunoSEQ multiplex PCR assay. What TCRdb holds here is the immuneACCESS table cut down to in-frame rearrangements. Part of the clones is not present; checked against another copy, under half of the missing clones reflect an unresolved V gene, and the others are unexplained. A total of roughly 120,000 clones appear in this sample, 90% of them only once. The top ten clones comprise around 4% of the sample. The sample comprised peripheral blood. The receptors come from a woman in her fifties or sixties with COVID-19, enrolled during active disease.

The V call is TRBV12-5, the J call TRBJ1-4; D unresolved. This CDR3 comprises 14 residues. CDR1 and CDR2 (germline): LGHNT, FRNRAP. Between the trimmed V and J ends, which lost 6 bases and 3 bases, there was a span of 11 bases. CDR3 in DNA: TGTGCTAGTGGCCTCGGACTGCCTAATGAAAAACTGTTTTTT. Amino acid sequence: CASGLGLPNEKLFF.

The rearrangement joins TRBV4-2 to TRBJ1-6, with D possibly TRBD1 on 5 matching bases. CDR1 LGHNA and CDR2 YNFKEQ come from the germline V gene. Deletions cut 0 bases from V and 6 bases from J, with 18 bases between. The CDR3 runs 18 residues. Here the CDR3 DNA reads TGTGCCAGCAGCCAAGATAGGCTAGATTCGGGGGTTAATTCACCCCTCCACTTT. It translates to CASSQDRLDSGVNSPLHF.

A few counts support this clone. The chain carries TRBV19 and TRBJ1-2; 7 positions agree with TRBD1. The V gene's germline CDR1 is LNHDA and CDR2 SQIVND (reference sequence). Trimming took 7 bases from V and 4 from J; bases not matched to a gene: 6. The CDR3 runs to 13 residues. The CDR3 nucleotides are TGTGCCAGTATCCGCCGGGACAGCTATGGCTACACCTTC. Amino acids: CASIRRDSYGYTF.

The chain combines TRBV7-3 with TRBJ1-1; a possible D gene is TRBD1 (6 bases). The V end lost 5 bases, the J end lost 4 bases, and 11 bases lay between the germline ends. CDR3 length: 13 residues. CDR1 is SGHTA and CDR2 is FQGTGA in the germline V gene. CDR3 region: CASSLLGGTEAFF. Written as DNA, the CDR3 is TGTGCCAGCAGCCTGCTAGGGGGCACTGAAGCTTTCTTT.

This chain joins TRBV4-3 and TRBJ2-5; a possible D gene is TRBD2 (6 bases). V was cut by 0 bases and J by 9 bases, with 11 bases left in between. This CDR3 region has 13 residues. Germline values: CDR1 LGHNA, CDR2 YSLEER. CDR3 in amino acids: CASSQERRGAQYF. In DNA form, the CDR3 reads TGCGCCAGCAGCCAAGAGCGGCGGGGCGCCCAGTACTTC.

The rearrangement uses TRBV2 and TRBJ1-1; tentatively, D is TRBD1 (6 bases). Germline CDR1 is SNHLY and CDR2 is FYNNEI. The V end lost 7 bases, the J end lost 1 base, and 10 bases lay between the germline ends. This CDR3 is 13 amino acids long. For the CDR3, the DNA is TGTGCCAGCACCGGACAGTCGAACACTGAAGCTTTCTTT. This codes for CASTGQSNTEAFF.

V is TRBV7-9 and J is TRBJ1-4, with 8 bases aligning to TRBD1. Germline loops: CDR1 SEHNR, CDR2 FQNEAQ (reference sequence). The CDR3 extends over 15 amino acids. The junction had 8 bases not matched to a gene; V was cut back by 5 bases and J by 6 bases. The CDR3 protein is CASSDRTGYDEKLFF. The CDR3 DNA follows: TGTGCCAGCAGCGACCGGACAGGGTACGATGAAAAACTGTTTTTT.

The chain joins TRBV6-2 or TRBV6-3 to TRBJ1-2; D is possibly TRBD1 (5 bases). V was trimmed by 2 bases and J by 5 bases, leaving 15 bases between them. The CDR3 has 15 amino acids. Germline V gene data show CDR1 as MNHEY and CDR2 as SVGEGT. The CDR3 DNA is TGTGCCAGCAGTTACGGAGGGGCCGCTATTTATGGCTACACCTTC. Protein sequence: CASSYGGAAIYGYTF.

The rearrangement uses TRBV3-1 (or the pseudogene TRBV3-2) and TRBJ1-3; D is unclear. CDR1 and CDR2 (germline): LGHDT, YNNKEL (reference sequence). Trimming pared 7 bases from V and 7 bases from J, leaving 17 bases between. The CDR3 is 14 amino acids. CDR3 region: CASTEAHTRNTIYF. Here the CDR3 DNA reads TGTGCCAGCACAGAGGCCCACACACGGAACACCATATATTTT.

V and J are TRBV18 and TRBJ2-5, with unresolved D. This CDR3 is built from 16 residues. In germline, CDR1 is KGHSH, CDR2 LQKENI. Trimming shortened V by 1 base and J by 6 bases, and 18 bases separated the two germline ends. CDR3 sequence (DNA): TGTGCCAGCTCACCACGAGAGCGAATCCACCGACAGACCCAGTACTTC. Encoded protein: CASSPRERIHRQTQYF.

This chain uses TRBV27 with TRBJ2-1; 7 bases line up with TRBD2. With V trimmed by 6 bases and J by 2 bases, 7 bases remained unmatched. The CDR3 totals 15 residues. Germline V gene data show CDR1 as MNHEY and CDR2 as SMNVEV (reference sequence). The CDR3 region is CASRPLGGAYNEQFF. CDR3 sequence (DNA): TGTGCCAGCAGACCCCTGGGGGGGGCCTACAATGAGCAGTTCTTC.